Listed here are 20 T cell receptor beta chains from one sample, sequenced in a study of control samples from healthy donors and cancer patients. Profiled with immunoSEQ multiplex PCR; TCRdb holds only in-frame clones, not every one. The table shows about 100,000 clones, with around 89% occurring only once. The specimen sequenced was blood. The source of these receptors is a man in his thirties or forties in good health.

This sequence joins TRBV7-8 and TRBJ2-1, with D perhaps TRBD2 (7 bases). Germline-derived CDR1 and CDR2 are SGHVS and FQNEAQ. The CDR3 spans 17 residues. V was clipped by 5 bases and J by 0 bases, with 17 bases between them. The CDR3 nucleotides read TGTGCCAGCAGCCCCAGGGGAGCGGGGAGCTCCTACAATGAGCAGTTCTTC. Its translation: CASSPRGAGSSYNEQFF.

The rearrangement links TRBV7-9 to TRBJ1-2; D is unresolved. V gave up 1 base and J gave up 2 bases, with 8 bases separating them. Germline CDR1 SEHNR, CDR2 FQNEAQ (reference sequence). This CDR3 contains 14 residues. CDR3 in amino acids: CASSLEVRNYGYTF. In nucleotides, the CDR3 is TGTGCCAGCAGCTTAGAGGTCAGGAACTATGGCTACACCTTC.

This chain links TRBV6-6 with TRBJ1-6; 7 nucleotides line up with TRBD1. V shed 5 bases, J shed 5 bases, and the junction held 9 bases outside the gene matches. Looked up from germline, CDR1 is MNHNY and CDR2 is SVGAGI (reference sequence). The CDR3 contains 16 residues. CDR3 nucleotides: TGTGCCAGCAGTCATAATCGGGGGACAGATAATTCACCCCTCCACTTT. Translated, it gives CASSHNRGTDNSPLHF.

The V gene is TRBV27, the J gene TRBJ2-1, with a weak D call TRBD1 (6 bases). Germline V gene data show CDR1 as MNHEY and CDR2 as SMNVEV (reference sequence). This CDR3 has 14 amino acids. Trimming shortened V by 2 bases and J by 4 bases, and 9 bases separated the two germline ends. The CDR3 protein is CASSLPDSYNEQFF. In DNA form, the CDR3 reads TGTGCCAGCAGTTTACCGGACAGTTACAATGAGCAGTTCTTC.

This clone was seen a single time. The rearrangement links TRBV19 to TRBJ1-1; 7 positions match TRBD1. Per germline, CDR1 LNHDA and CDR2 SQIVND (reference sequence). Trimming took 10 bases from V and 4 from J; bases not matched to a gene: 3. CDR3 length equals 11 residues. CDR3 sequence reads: CATQGGTEAFF. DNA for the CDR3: TGTGCCACTCAGGGGGGCACTGAAGCTTTCTTT.

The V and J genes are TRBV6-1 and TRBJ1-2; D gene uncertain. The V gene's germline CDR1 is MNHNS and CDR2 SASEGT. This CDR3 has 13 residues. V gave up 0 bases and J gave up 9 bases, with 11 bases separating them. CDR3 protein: CASSEALRGSYTF. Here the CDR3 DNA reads TGTGCCAGCAGTGAAGCGCTTCGAGGTAGCTACACCTTC.

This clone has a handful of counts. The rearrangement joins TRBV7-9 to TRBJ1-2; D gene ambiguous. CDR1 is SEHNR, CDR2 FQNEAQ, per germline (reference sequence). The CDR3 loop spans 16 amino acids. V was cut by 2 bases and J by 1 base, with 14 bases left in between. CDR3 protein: CASSLTGASINYGYTF. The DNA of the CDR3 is TGTGCCAGCAGCTTAACCGGAGCAAGCATTAACTATGGCTACACCTTC.

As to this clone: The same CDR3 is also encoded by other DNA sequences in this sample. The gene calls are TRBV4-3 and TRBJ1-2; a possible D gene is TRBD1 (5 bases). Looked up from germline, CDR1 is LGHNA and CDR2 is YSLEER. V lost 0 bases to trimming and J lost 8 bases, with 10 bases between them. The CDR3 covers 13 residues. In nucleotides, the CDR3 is TGCGCCAGCAGCCAAGATACAGGCGACGGCTACACCTTC. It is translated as CASSQDTGDGYTF.

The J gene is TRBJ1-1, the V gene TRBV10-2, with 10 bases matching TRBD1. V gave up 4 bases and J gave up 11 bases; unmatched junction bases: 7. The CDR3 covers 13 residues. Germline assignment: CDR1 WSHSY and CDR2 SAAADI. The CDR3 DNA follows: TGCGCCAGCAGTGTACCGGGACAGGGGAGGGCTTTCTTT. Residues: CASSVPGQGRAFF.

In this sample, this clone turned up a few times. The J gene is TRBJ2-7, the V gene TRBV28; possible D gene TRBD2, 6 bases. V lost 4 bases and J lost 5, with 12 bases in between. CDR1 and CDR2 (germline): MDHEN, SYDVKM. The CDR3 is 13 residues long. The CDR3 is CASSYGGRNEQYF. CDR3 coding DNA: TGTGCCAGCAGTTATGGTGGGAGGAACGAGCAGTACTTC. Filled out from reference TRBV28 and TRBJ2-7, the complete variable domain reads DVKVTQSSRYLVKRTGEKVFLECVQDMDHENMFWYRQDPGLGLRLIYFSYDVKMKEKGDIPEGYSVSREKKERFSLILESASTNQTSMYLCASSYGGRNEQYFGPGTRLTVT.

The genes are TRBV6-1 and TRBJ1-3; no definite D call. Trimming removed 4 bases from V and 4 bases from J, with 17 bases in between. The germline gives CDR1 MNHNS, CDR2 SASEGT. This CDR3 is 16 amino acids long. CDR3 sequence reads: CASSVAGSTAGNTIYF. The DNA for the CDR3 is TGTGCCAGCAGTGTAGCCGGCTCCACCGCGGGAAACACCATATATTTT.

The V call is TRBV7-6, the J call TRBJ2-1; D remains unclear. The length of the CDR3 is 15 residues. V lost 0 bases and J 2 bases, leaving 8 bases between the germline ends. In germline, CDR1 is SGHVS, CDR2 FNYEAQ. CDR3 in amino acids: CASSLAGNTYNEQFF. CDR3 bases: TGTGCCAGCAGCTTAGCGGGAAACACCTACAATGAGCAGTTCTTC. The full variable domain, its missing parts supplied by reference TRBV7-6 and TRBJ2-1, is GAGVSQSPRYKVTKRGQDVALRCDPISGHVSLYWYRQALGQGPEFLTYFNYEAQQDKSGLPNDRFSAERPEGSISTLTIQRTEQRDSAMYRCASSLAGNTYNEQFFGPGTRLTVL.

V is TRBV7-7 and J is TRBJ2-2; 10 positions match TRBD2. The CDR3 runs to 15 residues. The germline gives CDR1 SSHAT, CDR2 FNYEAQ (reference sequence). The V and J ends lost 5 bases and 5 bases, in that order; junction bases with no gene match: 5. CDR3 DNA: TGTGCCAGCAGCCCGGTAGCGGGAGGTACCGGGGAGCTGTTTTTT. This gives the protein CASSPVAGGTGELFF.

CDR3 coding DNA: TGTGCCAGCAGTCCCAGGGATTCTAGCTACAATGAGCAGTTCTTC. Amino acid sequence: CASSPRDSSYNEQFF. The J gene is TRBJ2-1, the V gene TRBV27; possible D gene TRBD1, 5 bases. CDR1 is MNHEY and CDR2 is SMNVEV in the germline V gene (reference sequence). CDR3 length: 15 amino acids. Trimming took 5 bases from V and 3 from J, leaving 14 bases between them.

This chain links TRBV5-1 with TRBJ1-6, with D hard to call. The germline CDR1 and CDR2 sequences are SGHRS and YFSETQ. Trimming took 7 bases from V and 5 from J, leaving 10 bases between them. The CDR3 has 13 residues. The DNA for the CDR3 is TGCGCCAGCGGGGAGCTGGATAATTCACCCCTCCACTTT. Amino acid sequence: CASGELDNSPLHF.

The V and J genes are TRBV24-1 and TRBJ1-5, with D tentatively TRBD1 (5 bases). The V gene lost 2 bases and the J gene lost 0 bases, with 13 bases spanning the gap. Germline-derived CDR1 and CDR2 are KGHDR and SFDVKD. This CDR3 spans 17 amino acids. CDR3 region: CATSDSRGAYSNQPQHF. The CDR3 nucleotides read TGTGCCACCAGTGATTCTCGGGGCGCTTATAGCAATCAGCCCCAGCATTTT.

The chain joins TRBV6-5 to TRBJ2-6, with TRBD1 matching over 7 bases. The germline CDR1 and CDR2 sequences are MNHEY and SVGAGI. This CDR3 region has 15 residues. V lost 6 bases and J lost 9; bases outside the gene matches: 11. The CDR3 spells CASRERQGLGNVLTF. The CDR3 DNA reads TGTGCCAGCAGAGAGAGACAGGGTTTGGGCAACGTCCTGACTTTC.

CDR3 nucleotides: TGTGCCAGCAGTTACGCAGGTCGGAATGGCTACACCTTC. It is translated as CASSYAGRNGYTF. The chain recombines TRBV6-2 or TRBV6-3 with TRBJ1-2; D is unresolved. V lost 2 bases and J lost 6, with 10 bases in between. Germline V CDR1 and CDR2: MNHEY, SVGEGT. The CDR3 has 13 amino acids.

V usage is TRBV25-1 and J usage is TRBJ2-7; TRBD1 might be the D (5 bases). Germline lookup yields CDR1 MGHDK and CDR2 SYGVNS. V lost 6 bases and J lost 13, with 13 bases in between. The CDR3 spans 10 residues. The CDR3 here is CASSRQNFYF. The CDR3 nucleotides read TGTGCCAGCAGCCGACAGAATTTCTACTTC.

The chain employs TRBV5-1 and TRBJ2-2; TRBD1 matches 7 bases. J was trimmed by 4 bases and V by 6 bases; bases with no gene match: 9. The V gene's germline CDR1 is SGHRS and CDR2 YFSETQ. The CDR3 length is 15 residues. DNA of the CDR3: TGCGCCAGCAAGACAGGGTCTCACCTCACCGGGGAGCTGTTTTTT. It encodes CASKTGSHLTGELFF.